The 4 T cell receptor beta chains presented below share a single source sample, sequenced in a study of CD8+ T cells in alopecia areata (dated by TCRdb to between 2018 and 2020). In four or five patients from the biomarker study, CD4+ cells were sorted further to obtain CD25+CD127- cells. The library was prepared using the immunoSEQ multiplex PCR assay. RNA was extracted from all samples and reverse transcribed into cDNA, which served as template for TCR sequencing. Entries here come from immuneACCESS through TCRdb and include only in-frame sequences with V and J called. Some clones fail to appear in such tables; in the studies checked, an unresolved V gene covers under half of the shortfall, and the cause of the remainder is unknown. Here the sample has around 36,000 clones; around 57% occur a single time. The leading ten clones occupy about 1.8% of the sample. The sequenced sample was CD4+ Tregs sorted from blood. These receptors were collected from a human donor with alopecia areata.

The chain has TRBV7-2 and TRBJ1-2; 8 bases align to TRBD1. The CDR3 spans 16 residues. J was trimmed by 8 bases and V by 2 bases; bases with no gene match: 13. Per the germline V gene, CDR1 is SGHTA and CDR2 is FQGNSA. CDR3 loop: CASSLFGPRGHEGYTF. The CDR3 region has the DNA TGTGCCAGCAGCTTATTTGGTCCCAGGGGGCACGAGGGCTACACCTTC. Filled out from reference TRBV7-2 and TRBJ1-2, the complete variable domain reads GAGVSQSPSNKVTEKGKDVELRCDPISGHTALYWYRQSLGQGLEFLIYFQGNSAPDKSGLPSDRFSAERTGGSVSTLTIQRTQQEDSAVYLCASSLFGPRGHEGYTFGSGTRLTVV.

V usage is TRBV6-1 and J usage is TRBJ2-6, with D tentatively TRBD1 or TRBD2 (5 bases each). CDR3 length: 19 amino acids. V was cut by 3 bases and J by 0 bases, with 18 bases left in between. Germline CDR1 is MNHNS and CDR2 is SASEGT. CDR3 coding DNA: TGTGCCAGCAGTGAGGGGGAGATTTTCTACTACTCTGGGGCCAACGTCCTGACTTTC. This encodes CASSEGEIFYYSGANVLTF.

This chain connects TRBV5-1 to TRBJ1-4; D is ambiguous. Germline CDR1 and CDR2: SGHRS and YFSETQ. The CDR3 is made up of 12 amino acids. The V end was cut by 2 bases, the J end by 8 bases, with 7 bases between. The chain's CDR3 is CASSFNGEKLFF. As DNA, the CDR3 is TGCGCCAGCAGCTTTAACGGGGAAAAACTGTTTTTT.

This chain connects TRBV5-1 to TRBJ2-1; D may be TRBD2 (6 bases). V was trimmed by 4 bases and J by 7 bases, leaving 15 bases between them. This CDR3 has 14 amino acids. Germline assignment: CDR1 SGHRS and CDR2 YFSETQ. Written as DNA, the CDR3 is TGCGCCAGCAGCGGAGGGACTCCGTGGAATGAGCAGTTCTTC. Protein product: CASSGGTPWNEQFF.